This entry features one T cell receptor (beta chain) sequence. The target antigen is unknown. TCRB libraries came from RNA via three nested multiplex PCR rounds. Unique molecular identifiers were not described for the libraries. One entry per CDR3 protein results from TCRdb running MiXCR on the multiplex PCR reads. The sample consists of some 14,000 distinct CDR3 sequences, 55% to 75% of them appearing once. These data come from a study of tumor-infiltrating lymphocytes in glioblastoma multiforme. Study outcomes and limitations: RNA-based TCR sequencing may distort clone frequencies, since cells carry unequal TCR transcript numbers. The TCR and somatic mutation analysis included just one glioblastoma patient.

V lost 4 bases, J lost 1 base, and 4 bases lay in between. The CDR3 is 12 residues long. This TCR derives from a male donor with glioblastoma. The sample was brain tumor tissue. The chain couples TRBV12-3 or TRBV12-4 to TRBJ1-1; no clear D gene. This CDR3 is CASSSENTEAFF. Here the CDR3 DNA reads TGTGCCAGCAGTTCGGAGAACACTGAAGCTTTCTTT.